Listed here are 2 T cell receptor beta chains from one sample, sequenced in a study of T cell responses to AZD1222 COVID-19 vaccine. Profiling relied on immunoSEQ multiplex PCR, and the TCRdb table lists in-frame clones only, not all of them. The table shows 110,000 or so clones, with 85% to 90% occurring only once. Sequenced material: peripheral blood, taken 28 days after the second AZD1222 dose. The source of these receptors is an adult who received the AZD1222 COVID-19 vaccine.

The chain uses TRBV6-5 and TRBJ2-7; no clear D gene. The CDR3 covers 13 residues. Germline V CDR1 and CDR2: MNHEY, SVGAGI. Trimming cost V 8 bases and J 0 bases, with 11 bases left between them. DNA of the CDR3: TGTGCCAGCCAGACCGTCAGCTCCTACGAGCAGTACTTC. Protein product: CASQTVSSYEQYF.

This clone was found a few times. The chain links TRBV5-1 to TRBJ1-4, with D perhaps matching TRBD1 (6 bases). In germline, CDR1 is SGHRS, CDR2 YFSETQ. This CDR3 contains 15 residues. The V end was cut by 4 bases, the J end by 3 bases, with 13 bases between. CDR3 sequence: CASSLQGTANEKLFF. CDR3 nucleotide sequence: TGCGCCAGCAGCCTGCAGGGGACGGCTAATGAAAAACTGTTTTTT.